Presented here are 11 T cell receptor beta chains from one specimen sequenced in a study of beta chain features in type 1 diabetes. The antigens of these receptors remain unknown. Expressed TCRB transcripts were sequenced, since all the RNA that had been isolated was reverse transcribed. Sequenced by immunoSEQ multiplex PCR; TCRdb stores in-frame clones only, minus some. The sample contains roughly 250,000 clones, over 20% of which appear only once. Study-wide points: Shorter TCRB CDR3s, moderately but significantly so, marked every one of the four CD4+ subsets in Type 1 diabetes patients.

The sample comprised naive CD4+ T cells from blood. The receptors originated from a woman aged 40 to 50 with type 1 diabetes.

V is TRBV28 and J is TRBJ2-5; D is undetermined. The CDR3 is 12 residues long. Germline CDR1 reads MDHEN; CDR2 reads SYDVKM. V lost 6 bases and J lost 1, with 6 bases in between. The CDR3 coding sequence is TGTGCCAGCAGCCTCCTCCAAGAGACCCAGTACTTC. Translating gives CASSLLQETQYF.

In this sample, this clone turned up a few times. The chain couples TRBV7-2 to TRBJ2-3; possibly TRBD2 for D (5 bases). Between the trimmed V and J ends, which lost 3 bases and 6 bases, there was a span of 13 bases. The germline gives CDR1 SGHTA, CDR2 FQGNSA. The CDR3 length is 14 residues. CDR3 DNA sequence: TGTGCCAGCAGCTTCCTAGCAAGCGTCGATACGCAGTATTTT. Residues: CASSFLASVDTQYF. Variable domain in full (rest from reference TRBV7-2 and TRBJ2-3): GAGVSQSPSNKVTEKGKDVELRCDPISGHTALYWYRQSLGQGLEFLIYFQGNSAPDKSGLPSDRFSAERTGGSVSTLTIQRTQQEDSAVYLCASSFLASVDTQYFGPGTRLTVL.

In its sample, this clone was seen a few times. CDR3 coding DNA: TGTGCCAGCAGTTCCCGTAGCGGGGCAGAGACCCAGTACTTC. Its protein is CASSSRSGAETQYF. The chain combines TRBV6-6 with TRBJ2-5, with 8 bases matching TRBD2. The germline V gene encodes CDR1 MNHNY and CDR2 SVGAGI (reference sequence). Unmatched junction bases numbered 5, after V lost 4 bases and J lost 4 bases. This CDR3 has 14 amino acids.

This clone was counted only a few times. The rearrangement links TRBV29-1 to TRBJ2-7; 9 positions match TRBD1. CDR1 and CDR2 (germline): SQVTM, ANQGSEA. CDR3 size: 13 residues. With 4 bases clipped from V and 3 bases from J, the junction kept 4 bases outside the gene matches. CDR3 in amino acids: CSVGGTGYYEQYF. CDR3 nucleotide sequence: TGCAGCGTTGGGGGGACAGGGTACTACGAGCAGTACTTC.

This clone was seen a handful of times. The rearrangement joins TRBV28 to TRBJ2-3; 7 bases align to TRBD2. V was clipped by 5 bases and J by 3 bases; unmatched bases: 5. The germline V gene encodes CDR1 MDHEN and CDR2 SYDVKM. This CDR3 is built from 14 residues. The DNA of the CDR3 is TGTGCCAGCAGTACGGGACTATTTACAGATACGCAGTATTTT. Its protein is CASSTGLFTDTQYF. The full variable domain, in which reference TRBV28 and TRBJ2-3 provide the parts outside the CDR3, is DVKVTQSSRYLVKRTGEKVFLECVQDMDHENMFWYRQDPGLGLRLIYFSYDVKMKEKGDIPEGYSVSREKKERFSLILESASTNQTSMYLCASSTGLFTDTQYFGPGTRLTVL.

This chain joins TRBV28 and TRBJ2-5, with 7 bases fitting TRBD1. Germline-derived CDR1 and CDR2 are MDHEN and SYDVKM. The CDR3 contains 14 residues. After removal of 2 bases from V and 3 bases from J, the junction contained 3 bases not matched to a gene. In DNA form, the CDR3 reads TGTGCCAGCAGTTTACCCGGGACAGAAGAGACCCAGTACTTC. Its translation is CASSLPGTEETQYF.

This chain uses TRBV7-2 with TRBJ1-5; D not resolved. Between the trimmed V and J ends, which lost 1 base and 2 bases, there was a span of 6 bases. The CDR3 has 14 residues. CDR1 SGHTA and CDR2 FQGNSA come from the germline V gene. The CDR3 nucleotides are TGTGCCAGCAGCTTAGAGGGAGGCAATCAGCCCCAGCATTTT. Translating it yields CASSLEGGNQPQHF.

This clone was counted only a few times. The chain uses TRBV9 and TRBJ1-2, with D unresolved. Trimming cost V 0 bases and J 3 bases, with 6 bases left between them. This CDR3 contains 13 residues. Germline assignment: CDR1 SGDLS and CDR2 YYNGEE. Here the CDR3 DNA reads TGTGCCAGCAGCGTAGCGAGGGACTATGGCTACACCTTC. This sequence encodes CASSVARDYGYTF.

This clone appeared a few times. The J gene is TRBJ1-1, the V gene TRBV12-5; a possible D gene is TRBD1 (6 bases). Germline V gene sequence: CDR1 LGHNT, CDR2 FRNRAP. The CDR3 has 12 residues. Trimming removed 7 bases at V and 4 bases at J, with 10 bases between. The CDR3 DNA reads TGTGCTAGTGCCCCGGACAGCACTGAAGCTTTCTTT. This encodes CASAPDSTEAFF.

V is TRBV5-6 and J is TRBJ1-1, with TRBD1 matching over 7 bases. Trimming took 4 bases from V and 8 from J; bases not matched to a gene: 5. Per germline, CDR1 SGHDT and CDR2 YYEEEE. The CDR3 is 12 amino acids. DNA of the CDR3: TGTGCCAGCAGCCCGGACAGGAGAGAAGCTTTCTTT. It codes for CASSPDRREAFF.

This chain uses TRBV4-1 with TRBJ1-2, with unresolved D. The V end was cut by 2 bases, the J end by 2 bases, with 18 bases between. The CDR3 has 17 amino acids. CDR1 is MGHRA, CDR2 YSYEKL, per germline. The CDR3 DNA reads as TGCGCCAGCAGCCAACAAACATTGAGCGGAAACAACTATGGCTACACCTTC. It is translated as CASSQQTLSGNNYGYTF.